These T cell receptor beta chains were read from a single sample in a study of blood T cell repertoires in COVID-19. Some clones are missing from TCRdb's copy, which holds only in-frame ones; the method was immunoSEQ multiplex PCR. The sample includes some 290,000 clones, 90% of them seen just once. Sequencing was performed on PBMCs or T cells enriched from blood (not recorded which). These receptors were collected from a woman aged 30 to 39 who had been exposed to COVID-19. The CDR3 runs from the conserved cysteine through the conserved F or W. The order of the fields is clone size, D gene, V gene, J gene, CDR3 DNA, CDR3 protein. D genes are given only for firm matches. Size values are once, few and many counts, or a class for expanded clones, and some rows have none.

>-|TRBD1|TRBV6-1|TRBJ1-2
TGTGCCAGCAGTGAAGTTTGGGACAGAGCTAACTATGGCTACACCTTC
CASSEVWDRANYGYTF
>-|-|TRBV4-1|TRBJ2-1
TGCGCCAGCAGCCAGGGGGCCTCCTACAATGAGCAGTTCTTC
CASSQGASYNEQFF
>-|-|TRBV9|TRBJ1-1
TGTGCCAGCAATCGCAGGGGAAACACTGAAGCTTTCTTT
CASNRRGNTEAFF
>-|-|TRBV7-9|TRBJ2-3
TGTGCCAGCACAGGGGGGGCAGATACGCAGTATTTT
CASTGGADTQYF
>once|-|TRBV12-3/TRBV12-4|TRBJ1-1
TGTGCCAGCAGGGAGGGGTGGACTGAAGCTTTCTTT
CASREGWTEAFF
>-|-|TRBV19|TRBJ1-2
TGTGCCAGTAGTATCCTACAGGGATCGTATAACTATGGCTACACCTTC
CASSILQGSYNYGYTF
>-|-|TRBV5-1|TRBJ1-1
TGCGCCAGCAGCTTCCAGACAGAGAACACTGAAGCTTTCTTT
CASSFQTENTEAFF
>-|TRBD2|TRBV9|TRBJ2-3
TGTGCCAGCAGCGTAGCGGCGCGGGGGGGGACAGATACGCAGTATTTT
CASSVAARGGTDTQYF
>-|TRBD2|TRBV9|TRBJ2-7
TGTGCCAGCAGCGCCGGACTAGCGTCCTACGAGCAGTACTTC
CASSAGLASYEQYF
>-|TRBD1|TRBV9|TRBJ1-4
TGTGCCAGCGCCCGGACAGGGACTAATGAAAAACTGTTTTTT
CASARTGTNEKLFF
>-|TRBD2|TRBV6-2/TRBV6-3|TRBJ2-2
TGTGCCAGCAGTTACGGCGGGGGTCAGGGAGTGCTGTTTTTT
CASSYGGGQGVLFF
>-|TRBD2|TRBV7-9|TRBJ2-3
TGTGCCAGCAGCTTAGGGAGGTCTAGCGGTTACACAGATACGCAGTATTTT
CASSLGRSSGYTDTQYF
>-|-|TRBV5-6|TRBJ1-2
TGTGCCAGCAGCTTCCGTACAGGGTCCTATGGCTACACCTTC
CASSFRTGSYGYTF
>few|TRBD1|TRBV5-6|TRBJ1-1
TGTGCCAGCAGCCGGACAGGGTCGGGCACTGAAGCTTTCTTT
CASSRTGSGTEAFF
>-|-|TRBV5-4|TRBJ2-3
TGTGCCAGCAGCTTTAGGGGATCCACAGATACGCAGTATTTT
CASSFRGSTDTQYF
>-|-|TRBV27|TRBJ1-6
TGTGCCAGCAGTTCCCAGGGTTTCACCCTCCACTTT
CASSSQGFTLHF
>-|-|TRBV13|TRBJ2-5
TGTGCCAGCAGCCCGGGCAGGGTGAAGACCCAGTACTTC
CASSPGRVKTQYF
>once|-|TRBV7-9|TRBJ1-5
TGTGCCAGCAGCTTATTGTCGCAGCCCCAGCATTTT
CASSLLSQPQHF
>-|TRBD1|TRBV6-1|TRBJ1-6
TGTGCCAGCAGTGCTCGGGACAGCCATACTTCACCCCTCCACTTT
CASSARDSHTSPLHF
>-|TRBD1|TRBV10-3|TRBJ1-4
TGTGCCACCGGAGGGGGCTCTAATGAAAAACTGTTTTTT
CATGGGSNEKLFF
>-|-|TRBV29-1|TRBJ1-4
TGCAGCGTTGGGGGGGGTGCAACTAATGAAAAACTGTTTTTT
CSVGGGATNEKLFF
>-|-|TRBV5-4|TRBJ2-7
TGTGCCAGCAGCCCGGGGGTAAGGGGAGGCTACGAGCAGTACTTC
CASSPGVRGGYEQYF
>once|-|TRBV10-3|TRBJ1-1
TGTGCCATCAGTGGAGGACTTAACACTGAAGCTTTCTTT
CAISGGLNTEAFF
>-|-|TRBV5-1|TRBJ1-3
TGCGCCAGCAGCTTATCCGGGACTGGCTCCACCATATATTTT
CASSLSGTGSTIYF
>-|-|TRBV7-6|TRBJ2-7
TGTGCCAGCAGCCGAACGGCGGAGGGAGTTCTTTACGAGCAGTACTTC
CASSRTAEGVLYEQYF
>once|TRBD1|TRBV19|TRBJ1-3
TGTGCCAGTAGCGGGAGACAGGGGGCAGTTGGAAACACCATATATTTT
CASSGRQGAVGNTIYF
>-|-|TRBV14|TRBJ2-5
TGTGCCAGCAGCCCCCCGGGGTTACAGACCCAGTACTTC
CASSPPGLQTQYF
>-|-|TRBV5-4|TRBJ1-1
TGTGCCAGCAGCTTGGGGGGCGGGACGGTCGCTTTCTTT
CASSLGGGTVAFF
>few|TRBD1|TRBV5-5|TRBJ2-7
TGTGCCAGCAGCTTGGGACAGGGTGTTAACGAGCAGTACTTC
CASSLGQGVNEQYF
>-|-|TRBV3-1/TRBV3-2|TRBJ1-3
TGTGCCAGCAGCCCCCATCAGGGGCGAGCTGGAAACACCATATATTTT
CASSPHQGRAGNTIYF
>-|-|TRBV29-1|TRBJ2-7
TGCAGCGTTGAGCTAGTCTCCTACGAGCAGTACTTC
CSVELVSYEQYF
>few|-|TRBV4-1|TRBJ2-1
TGCGCCAGCAGCCAAGATCTTAGGAGCAATGAGCAGTTCTTC
CASSQDLRSNEQFF
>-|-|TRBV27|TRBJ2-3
TGTGCCAGCAGTCTCCGTCCGAGGGGCACAGATACGCAGTATTTT
CASSLRPRGTDTQYF
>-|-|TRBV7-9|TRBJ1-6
TGTGCCAGCAGCTCGACGGGGGATTCACCCCTCCACTTT
CASSSTGDSPLHF
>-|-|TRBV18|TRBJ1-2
TGTGCCAGCTCACCAAACCCGGGGAACTATGGCTACACCTTC
CASSPNPGNYGYTF
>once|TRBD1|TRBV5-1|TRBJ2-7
TGCGCCAGCAGCTATGGGACAGCCTACGAGCAGTACTTC
CASSYGTAYEQYF
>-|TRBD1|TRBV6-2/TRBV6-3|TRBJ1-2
TGTGCCAGCAGTTACATAGGGACAGGTTATGGCTACACCTTC
CASSYIGTGYGYTF
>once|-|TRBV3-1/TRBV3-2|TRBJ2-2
TGTGCCACCAGTCGGGGGAACACCGGGGAGCTGTTTTTT
CATSRGNTGELFF
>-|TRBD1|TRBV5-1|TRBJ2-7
TGCGCCAGCAGCCGACAAGTGCAGACAGGGGACGAGCAGTACTTC
CASSRQVQTGDEQYF
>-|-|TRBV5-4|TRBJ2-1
TGTGCCAGCAGCTTGGAAGGGGCGCATCGCAATGAGCAGTTCTTC
CASSLEGAHRNEQFF
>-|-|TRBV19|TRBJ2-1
TGTGCCAGTAAAGGACACCTCTACAATGAGCAGTTCTTC
CASKGHLYNEQFF
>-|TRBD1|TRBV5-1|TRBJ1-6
TGCGCCAGCAGAAGGGGACAGGGAAGCTCCTATAATTCACCCCTCCACTTT
CASRRGQGSSYNSPLHF
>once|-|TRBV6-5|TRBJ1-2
TGTGCCAGCAGGGCACAGGGCGAGCTGTACTATGGCTACACCTTC
CASRAQGELYYGYTF
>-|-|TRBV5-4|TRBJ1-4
TGTGCCAGCAGCTTACTCCCCCCAGGGACTAATGAAAAACTGTTTTTT
CASSLLPPGTNEKLFF
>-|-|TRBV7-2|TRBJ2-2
TGTGCCAGCACCTATTTACGAGCGAACACCGGGGAGCTGTTTTTT
CASTYLRANTGELFF
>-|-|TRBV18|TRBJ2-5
TGTGCCAGCTCACGCCGGGAGAGTGAGAAAGAGACCCAGTACTTC
CASSRRESEKETQYF
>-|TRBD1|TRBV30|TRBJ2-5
TGTGCCTGGAGGAGGGGGCCAGGGCAAGAGACCCAGTACTTC
CAWRRGPGQETQYF
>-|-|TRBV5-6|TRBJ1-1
TGTGCCAGCAGCCTACAGGGTTGGGTAGGGACTGAAGCTTTCTTT
CASSLQGWVGTEAFF
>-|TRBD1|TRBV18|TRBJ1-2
TGTGCCAGCTCACCTTTGGGACAGAGGCTTAGCTATGGCTACACCTTC
CASSPLGQRLSYGYTF
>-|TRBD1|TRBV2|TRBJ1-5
TGTGCCAGCACCTCCCGGGACAGGGGCAATCAGCCCCAGCATTTT
CASTSRDRGNQPQHF
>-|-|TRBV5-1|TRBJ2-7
TGCGCCAGCAGCTTGGTTGGAGGGGGCACCTACGAGCAGTACTTC
CASSLVGGGTYEQYF
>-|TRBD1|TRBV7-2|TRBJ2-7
TGTGCCAGCAGCTTAGACAGGGGTCAGTACGAGCAGTACTTC
CASSLDRGQYEQYF
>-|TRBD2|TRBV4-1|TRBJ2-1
TGCGCCAGCAGCCGTAATAGCGGGGGGGCCCTCTACAATGAGCAGTTCTTC
CASSRNSGGALYNEQFF
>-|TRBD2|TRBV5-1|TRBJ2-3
TGCGCCAGCAGCTCGGATCCAGCGGGGGGCGGCGCAGATACGCAGTATTTT
CASSSDPAGGGADTQYF
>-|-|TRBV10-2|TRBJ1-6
TGCGCCAGCAGTGAGTCGGGGGCTGTGCGAAATTCACCCCTCCACTTT
CASSESGAVRNSPLHF
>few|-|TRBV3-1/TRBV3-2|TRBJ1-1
TGTGCCAGCAGCGATACGGGGGGATGGAACACTGAAGCTTTCTTT
CASSDTGGWNTEAFF
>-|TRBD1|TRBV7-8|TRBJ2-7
TGTGCCAGCAGCCGGTCCGGGACAGGACACTACGAGCAGTACTTC
CASSRSGTGHYEQYF
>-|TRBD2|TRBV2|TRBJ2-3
TGTGCCAGCAGTCGGACTAGCGGCGGACTCACAGATACGCAGTATTTT
CASSRTSGGLTDTQYF